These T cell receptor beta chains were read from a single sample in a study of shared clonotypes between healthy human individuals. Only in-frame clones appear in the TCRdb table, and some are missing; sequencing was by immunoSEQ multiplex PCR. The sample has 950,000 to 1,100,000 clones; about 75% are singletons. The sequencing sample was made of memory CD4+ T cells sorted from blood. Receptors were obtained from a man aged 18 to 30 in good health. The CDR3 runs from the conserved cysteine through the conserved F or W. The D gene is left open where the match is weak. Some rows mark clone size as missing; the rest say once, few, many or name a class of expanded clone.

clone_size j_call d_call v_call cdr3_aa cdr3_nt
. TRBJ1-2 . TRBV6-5 CASSYRGRGYGYTF TGTGCCAGCAGTTACCGGGGCAGGGGTTATGGCTACACCTTC
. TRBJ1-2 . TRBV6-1 CASLKEKAGGYTF TGTGCCAGCCTCAAGGAGAAGGCTGGTGGCTACACCTTC
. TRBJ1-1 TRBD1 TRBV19 CASSIGWDSIIGTEAFF TGTGCCAGTAGTATAGGCTGGGACAGTATCATCGGCACTGAAGCTTTCTTT
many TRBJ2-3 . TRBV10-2 CASSIAHDTQYF TGCGCCAGCAGTATAGCCCACGATACGCAGTATTTT
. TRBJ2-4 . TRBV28 CASSQTWGRSNIQYF TGTGCCAGCAGTCAAACCTGGGGCCGCTCAAACATTCAGTACTTC
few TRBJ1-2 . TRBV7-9 CATARGTAANYGYTF TGTGCCACCGCACGGGGGACGGCCGCTAACTATGGCTACACCTTC
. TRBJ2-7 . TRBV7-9 CASSFGTTYEQYF TGTGCCAGCAGCTTCGGGACCACCTACGAGCAGTACTTC
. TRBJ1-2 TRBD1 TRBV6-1 CASSVADRFYGYTF TGTGCCAGCAGTGTAGCGGACAGGTTCTATGGCTACACCTTC
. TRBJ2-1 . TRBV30 CAWNQEGVGEQFF TGTGCCTGGAACCAGGAGGGAGTGGGTGAGCAGTTCTTC
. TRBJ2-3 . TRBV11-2 CASRELTDTQYF TGTGCCAGTCGGGAACTGACAGATACGCAGTATTTT
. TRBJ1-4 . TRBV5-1 CASSLGAGNEKLFF TGCGCCAGCAGCTTGGGTGCAGGGAATGAAAAACTGTTTTTT